This T cell receptor beta chain is drawn from a study of CXCR3-negative and CXCR3-positive naive CD8 T cells (dated by TCRdb to about 2019). About the full investigation: In total, approximately 150 million TRB reads were obtained, corresponding to roughly 1.5 +/- 0.3 million reads per library. The diversity and physicochemical repertoire analyses included 11 donors pooled from two independent experiments. Naive subsets from about five donors and memory cells from 3 donors were included in the TRBV-TRBJ cluster analysis. The full study reports these points: Because surface CD5, which is linked to self-reactivity in mice, was comparable between the naive subsets, TCR interaction strength was also inferred from TRB CDR3 physicochemical properties. Naive CXCR3-negative and CXCR3-positive cells from the same donor showed similar TRBV-TRBJ usage, whereas memory cells showed distinct patterns. Repertoire diversity was comparably high in both naive subsets but much lower in memory CD8+ T cells. CXCR3 expression partially decreased after cryopreservation, so most assays used freshly isolated PBMCs.

For every CD8+ T cell subset, 250,000 to 300,000 cells were flow-sorted straight into RLT lysis buffer, and each subset was sorted in triplicate. Using standard density gradient centrifugation, peripheral blood mononuclear cells were isolated from buffy coats. An RNeasy Mini Kit was used to extract total RNA from the sorted cells. Notes on this clonotype: Its recognized antigen is unknown.

Sequencing took place on a NextSeq 550. The Human TCR Profiling Kit (MiLaboratory) was used to make UMI-labeled 5' RACE TRB cDNA libraries. cDNA synthesis used the entire amount of extracted RNA, and PCR amplification then used the entire amount of cDNA produced. Libraries were prepared in parallel using an identical number of PCR cycles. The paper's processing steps were these. With a minimum of two reads required per UMI, MIGEC and MiXCR pulled out about 53,000 +/- 10,000 unique UMI-labeled TRB cDNA molecules from each library. An average of roughly 40,000 +/- 10,000 functional in-frame TRB CDR3 nucleotide clonotypes without stop codons was found per library. Diversity metrics, including normalized Shannon-Wiener and Chao1, were computed in VDJtools after downsampling to 5000 UMI-labeled TRB molecules per sample. VDJtools computed clonotype-size-weighted physicochemical properties of the central five CDR3 residues: interaction energy, strength, volume and Kidera factor 4. With the reads reprocessed by TCRdb, a single entry stands for each CDR3 protein sequence and no DNA is reported. It is TCRdb's table, rather than the study itself, that gives the V and J calls and clone size. The sample table includes roughly 48,000 distinct CDR3 sequences. The ten largest clonotypes hold over 14% of the sample.

Sequencing used memory CD8+ T cells from blood. The meaning of the sample's cell subset or site label: conventional CD8+ memory T cells (TMEM), sorted as controls. The receptor was isolated from a human donor in good health. Some clones in this sample may be carry-over from other donors' samples.

The CDR3 protein is CASSPVDGVGEQFF. The chain is assembled from TRBV7-3 and TRBJ2-1; TCRdb proposes TRBD1, but this gene call is untestable without DNA. The germline V gene gives CDR1 as SGHTA and CDR2 as FQGTGA. The CDR3 measures 14 amino acids from cysteine to phenylalanine. No DNA is listed.